This T cell receptor beta chain was identified in a study of T-cell reconstitution after alpha-beta-depleted transplantation in children. Study-wide findings and caveats: Surviving thymic progenitors and recipient T cells were the source of high TCRbeta diversity at day 60 in some patients. Once a year had passed after transplant, T-cell counts and diversity came mostly from newly produced T cells. Several hundred graft clones that had expanded were reportedly the source of alpha-beta T cells about two months after transplant.

The V end was cut by 5 bases, the J end by 5 bases, with 18 bases between. CDR3 length: 15 residues. Comments on this clonotype: Antigen: not known. A much larger clonotype is one base distant, so this may be a read error.

Unique molecular identifiers were used in preparing the TCRbeta library. TCRdb ran MiXCR on the PCR reads and lists one entry per CDR3 protein. The repertoire holds 600,000 to 800,000 distinct CDR3 sequences, with under 15% as singletons. The TCR sequence derives from a girl aged 2 to 9 with congenital amegakaryocytic thrombocytopenia, due to receive a stem cell transplant. Sequences were derived from PBMCs, sampled before TCRalphabeta/CD19-depleted stem cell transplant. The rearrangement links TRBV12-3 or TRBV12-4 to TRBJ2-5; D perhaps matches TRBD1 (5 bases). CDR3 protein: CASSTTQGFTETQYF. In nucleotides, the CDR3 is TGTGCCAGCAGTACTACCCAGGGTTTTACGGAGACCCAGTACTTC.